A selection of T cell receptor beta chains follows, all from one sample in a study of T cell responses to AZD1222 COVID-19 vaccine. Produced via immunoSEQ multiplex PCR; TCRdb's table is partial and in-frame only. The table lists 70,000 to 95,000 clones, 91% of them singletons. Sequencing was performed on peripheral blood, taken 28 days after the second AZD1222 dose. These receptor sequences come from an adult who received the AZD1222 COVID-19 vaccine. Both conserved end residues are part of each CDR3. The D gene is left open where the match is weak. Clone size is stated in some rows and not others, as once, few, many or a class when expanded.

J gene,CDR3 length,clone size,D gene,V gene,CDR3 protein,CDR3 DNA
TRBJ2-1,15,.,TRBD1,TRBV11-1,CASSAGQGIYNEQFF,TGTGCCAGCAGCGCGGGACAGGGGATCTACAATGAGCAGTTCTTC
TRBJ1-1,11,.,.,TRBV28,CASLENTEAFF,TGTGCCAGCCTCGAGAACACTGAAGCTTTCTTT
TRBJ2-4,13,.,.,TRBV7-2,CASSLGQVNIQYF,TGTGCCAGCAGCTTAGGACAGGTCAACATTCAGTACTTC
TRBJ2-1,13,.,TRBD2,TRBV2,CASSGAGRNEQFF,TGTGCCAGCAGCGGAGCGGGGAGAAATGAGCAGTTCTTC
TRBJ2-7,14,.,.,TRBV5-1,CASSPGQLSYEQYF,TGCGCCAGCAGCCCCGGGCAGCTCTCCTACGAGCAGTACTTC
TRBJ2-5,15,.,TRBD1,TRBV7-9,CASSLDRGGAETQYF,TGTGCCAGCAGCTTGGACAGGGGTGGGGCAGAGACCCAGTACTTC
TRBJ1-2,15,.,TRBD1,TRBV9,CASKGRAGGNPGYTF,TGTGCCAGCAAGGGACGAGCAGGGGGAAATCCTGGCTACACCTTC
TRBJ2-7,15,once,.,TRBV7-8,CASSLLGRGDGEQYF,TGTGCCAGCAGCTTATTGGGGAGGGGGGACGGCGAGCAGTACTTC
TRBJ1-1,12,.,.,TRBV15,CATRSPGTGAFF,TGTGCCACCAGGAGTCCAGGGACTGGAGCTTTCTTT
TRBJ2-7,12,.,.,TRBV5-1,CASSFPSNEQYF,TGCGCCAGCAGCTTTCCCAGCAACGAGCAGTACTTC
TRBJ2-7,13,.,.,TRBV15,CATSRDSIGEQYF,TGTGCCACCAGCAGAGATTCCATTGGCGAGCAGTACTTC
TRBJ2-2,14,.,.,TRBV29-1,CSVRQVPNTGELFF,TGCAGCGTCCGACAGGTACCGAACACCGGGGAGCTGTTTTTT
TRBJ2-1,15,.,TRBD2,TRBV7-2,CASSLAGTRVNEQFF,TGTGCCAGCAGCTTAGCAGGGACTAGAGTCAATGAGCAGTTCTTC
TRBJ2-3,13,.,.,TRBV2,CASSEGITDTQYF,TGTGCCAGCAGTGAAGGGATCACAGATACGCAGTATTTT
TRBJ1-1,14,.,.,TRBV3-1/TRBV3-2,CASSRGTMNTEAFF,TGTGCCAGCAGCCGGGGGACGATGAACACTGAAGCTTTCTTT
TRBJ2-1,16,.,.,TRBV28,CASSLIRLGSDNEQFF,TGTGCCAGCAGTTTAATTCGCCTCGGGAGCGACAATGAGCAGTTCTTC
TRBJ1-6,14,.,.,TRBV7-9,CASSLGQGYSPLHF,TGTGCCAGCAGCTTAGGTCAGGGTTATTCACCCCTCCACTTT
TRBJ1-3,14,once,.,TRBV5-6,CASSTQGSGNTIYF,TGTGCCAGCAGCACCCAGGGCTCTGGAAACACCATATATTTT
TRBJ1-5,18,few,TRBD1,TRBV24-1,CATSDSGQGDYSNQPQHF,TGTGCCACCAGTGATTCCGGACAGGGCGATTATAGCAATCAGCCCCAGCATTTT
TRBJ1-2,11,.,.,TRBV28,CASSTNYGYTF,TGTGCCAGCAGCACTAACTATGGCTACACCTTC
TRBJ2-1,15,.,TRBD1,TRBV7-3,CASSPGTGGVNEQFF,TGTGCCAGCAGCCCCGGGACAGGGGGGGTTAATGAGCAGTTCTTC
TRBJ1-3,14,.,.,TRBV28,CASSPPGAGNTIYF,TGTGCCAGCAGCCCCCCCGGGGCTGGAAACACCATATATTTT
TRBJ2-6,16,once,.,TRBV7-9,CASSREGISGANVLTF,TGTGCCAGCAGCCGTGAGGGAATCTCTGGGGCCAACGTCCTGACTTTC
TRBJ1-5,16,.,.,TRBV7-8,CASLGPRTVRNQPQHF,TGTGCCAGCCTTGGTCCCCGGACCGTGCGCAATCAGCCCCAGCATTTT
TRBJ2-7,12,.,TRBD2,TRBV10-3,CAIGLATYEQYF,TGTGCCATTGGACTAGCCACCTACGAGCAGTACTTC
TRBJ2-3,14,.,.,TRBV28,CASSSDPWGDTQYF,TGTGCCAGCAGTTCCGACCCGTGGGGAGATACGCAGTATTTT
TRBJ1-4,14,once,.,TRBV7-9,CASSLGGIQEKLFF,TGTGCCAGCAGCTTAGGGGGTATTCAGGAAAAACTGTTTTTT
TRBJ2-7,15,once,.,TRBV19,CASSIGVPSSYEQYF,TGTGCCAGTAGTATAGGGGTCCCGAGCTCCTACGAGCAGTACTTC
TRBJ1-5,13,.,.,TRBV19,CASSEGRGQPQHF,TGTGCCAGTAGTGAGGGTCGGGGTCAGCCCCAGCATTTT
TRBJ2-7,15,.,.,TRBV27,CASSLQPSNSYEQYF,TGTGCCAGCAGTTTACAACCGTCCAACTCCTACGAGCAGTACTTC
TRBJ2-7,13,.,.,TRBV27,CASSFGGWYEQYF,TGTGCCAGCAGTTTTGGCGGGTGGTACGAGCAGTACTTC
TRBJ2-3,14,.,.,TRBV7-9,CASSLAGVTDTQYF,TGTGCCAGCAGCTTAGCGGGAGTAACAGATACGCAGTATTTT
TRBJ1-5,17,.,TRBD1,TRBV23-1,CASSPGTEKNSNQPQHF,TGCGCCAGCAGTCCGGGGACAGAGAAGAATAGCAATCAGCCCCAGCATTTT
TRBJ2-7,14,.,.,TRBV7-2,CASSPFEGDYEQYF,TGTGCCAGCAGCCCTTTTGAGGGGGACTACGAGCAGTACTTC
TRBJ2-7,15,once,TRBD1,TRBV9,CASSLGEGGFYEQYF,TGTGCCAGCAGCTTAGGTGAAGGGGGCTTCTACGAGCAGTACTTC
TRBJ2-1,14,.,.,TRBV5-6,CASDLPDREGEQFF,TGTGCCAGCGACCTGCCGGACAGGGAGGGTGAGCAGTTCTTC
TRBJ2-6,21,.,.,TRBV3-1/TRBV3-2,CASSQTRPGQLFPSGANVLTF,TGTGCCAGCAGCCAAACCCGGCCCGGACAGCTGTTCCCCTCTGGGGCCAACGTCCTGACTTTC
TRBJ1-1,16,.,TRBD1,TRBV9,CASSAIRQGSYTEAFF,TGTGCCAGCAGCGCGATCAGACAGGGCTCGTATACTGAAGCTTTCTTT
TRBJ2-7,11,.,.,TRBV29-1,CSVEGGHEQYF,TGCAGCGTTGAAGGGGGCCACGAGCAGTACTTC
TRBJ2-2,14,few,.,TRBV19,CASSVAQNTGELFF,TGTGCCAGTAGCGTTGCCCAGAACACCGGGGAGCTGTTTTTT
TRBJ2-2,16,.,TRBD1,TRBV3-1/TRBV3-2,CASSQGRRGPGGELFF,TGTGCCAGCAGCCAAGGGAGAAGGGGGCCGGGCGGGGAGCTGTTTTTT
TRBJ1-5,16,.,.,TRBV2,CASSAGRLMTYQPQHF,TGTGCCAGCAGCGCCGGACGCTTGATGACTTATCAGCCCCAGCATTTT
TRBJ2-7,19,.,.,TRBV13,CASSRSPPIATGVPYEQYF,TGTGCCAGCAGCAGAAGCCCCCCAATAGCGACGGGGGTCCCCTACGAGCAGTACTTC
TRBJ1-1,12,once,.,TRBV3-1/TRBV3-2,CASSQEGRVAFF,TGTGCCAGCAGCCAAGAGGGCAGGGTGGCTTTCTTT
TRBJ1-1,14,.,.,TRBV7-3,CASSPSPTGTEAFF,TGTGCCAGCAGCCCTAGTCCTACGGGGACTGAAGCTTTCTTT
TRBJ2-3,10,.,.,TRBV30,CASVSHTQYF,TGTGCCTCGGTATCCCATACGCAGTATTTT
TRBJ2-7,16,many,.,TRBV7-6,CASSLVFVAALGEQYF,TGTGCCAGCAGCTTAGTTTTTGTAGCGGCGCTCGGGGAGCAGTACTTC
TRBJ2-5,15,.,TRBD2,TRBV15,CATSSGLAARETQYF,TGTGCCACCAGCAGTGGACTAGCCGCGAGGGAGACCCAGTACTTC
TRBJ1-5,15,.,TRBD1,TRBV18,CASSPPGTGNQPQHF,TGTGCCAGCTCACCACCCGGGACAGGGAATCAGCCCCAGCATTTT
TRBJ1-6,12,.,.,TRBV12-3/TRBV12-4,CASRGYLSPLHF,TGTGCCAGCAGGGGGTATCTTTCACCCCTCCACTTT
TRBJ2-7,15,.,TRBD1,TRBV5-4,CASSFGQGEAYEQYF,TGTGCCAGCAGCTTTGGACAGGGGGAAGCCTACGAGCAGTACTTC
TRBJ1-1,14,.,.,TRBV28,CASSSAGTGTEAFF,TGTGCCAGCAGTTCCGCAGGGACTGGGACTGAAGCTTTCTTT
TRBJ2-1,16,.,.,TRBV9,CASSVAGASSNNEQFF,TGTGCCAGCAGCGTAGCGGGAGCCTCCAGTAACAATGAGCAGTTCTTC
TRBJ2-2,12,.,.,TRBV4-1,CASSQGPGELFF,TGCGCCAGCAGCCAAGGGCCCGGGGAGCTGTTTTTT
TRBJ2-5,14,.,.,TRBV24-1,CATSEGGAWETQYF,TGTGCCACCAGTGAGGGTGGGGCTTGGGAGACCCAGTACTTC
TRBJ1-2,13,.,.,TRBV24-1,CATSQGSNYGYTF,TGTGCCACCTCGCAGGGATCTAACTATGGCTACACCTTC
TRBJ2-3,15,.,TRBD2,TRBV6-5,CASSPLGLAGVVQYF,TGTGCCAGCAGCCCCTTGGGACTAGCGGGAGTGGTGCAGTATTTT